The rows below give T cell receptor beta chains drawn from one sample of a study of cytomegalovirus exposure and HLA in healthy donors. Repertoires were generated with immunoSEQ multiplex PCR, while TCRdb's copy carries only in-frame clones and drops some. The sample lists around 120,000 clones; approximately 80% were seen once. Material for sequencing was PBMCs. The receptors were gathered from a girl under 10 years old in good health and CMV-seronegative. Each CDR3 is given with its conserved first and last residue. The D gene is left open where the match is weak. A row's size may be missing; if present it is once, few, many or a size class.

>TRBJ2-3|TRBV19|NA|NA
TGTGCCAGTAGGAGGGGGACCCCCAGCACAGATACGCAGTATTTT
CASRRGTPSTDTQYF
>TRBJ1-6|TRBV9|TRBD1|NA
TGTGCCAGCAGCGCCCGCCTCGGGACAGGGGGCGTTTCACCCCTCCACTTT
CASSARLGTGGVSPLHF
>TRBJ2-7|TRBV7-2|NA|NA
TGTGCCAGCAGCTTAGATTGGGGGCTCGAGCAGTACTTC
CASSLDWGLEQYF
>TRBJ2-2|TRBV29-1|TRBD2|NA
TGCAGCGTTGAAGATCTGGGACTAGCGGGGGGCTCGGGGGGCACCGGGGAGCTGTTTTTT
CSVEDLGLAGGSGGTGELFF
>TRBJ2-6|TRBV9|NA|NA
TGTGCCAGCAGCTTCGGGACAACCGGGGCCAACGTCCTGACTTTC
CASSFGTTGANVLTF
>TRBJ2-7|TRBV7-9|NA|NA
TGTGCCAGCAGCCTAGGGACTCCCGAGCAGTACTTC
CASSLGTPEQYF
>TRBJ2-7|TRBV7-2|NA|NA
TGTGCCAGCAGCCCCAACGGGTACGAGCAGTACTTC
CASSPNGYEQYF
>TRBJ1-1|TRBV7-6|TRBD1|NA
TGTGCCAGCAGCTCCGGGACAGGGGGGTTTGATGAAGCTTTCTTT
CASSSGTGGFDEAFF
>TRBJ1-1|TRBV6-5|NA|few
TGTGCCAGCAGTCCCGGGGGAGGGGTAGATGAAGCTTTCTTT
CASSPGGGVDEAFF
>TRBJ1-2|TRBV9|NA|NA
TGTGCCAGCAGTTCTACTCAGAGGGACTATGGCTACACCTTC
CASSSTQRDYGYTF
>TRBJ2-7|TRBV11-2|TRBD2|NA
TGTGCCAGCAGCTTCGAGCGGGGGGGATACGAGCAGTACTTC
CASSFERGGYEQYF
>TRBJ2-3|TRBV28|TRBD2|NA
TGTGCCAGCAGTTCCCCTAGCGGGAGTGATGCGGGTACGCAGTATTTT
CASSSPSGSDAGTQYF
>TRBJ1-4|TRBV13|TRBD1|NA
TGTGCCAGCAGCTCGACTGTAACCGGGACAGACAATGAAAAACTGTTTTTT
CASSSTVTGTDNEKLFF
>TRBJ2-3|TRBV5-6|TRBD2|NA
TGTGCCAGCAGCTTGTTGGCGGGACTACGCACAGATACGCAGTATTTT
CASSLLAGLRTDTQYF
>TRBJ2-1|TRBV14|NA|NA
TGTGCCAGCAGCCCTCCTATGCGGGACTCCTACAATGAGCAGTTCTTC
CASSPPMRDSYNEQFF
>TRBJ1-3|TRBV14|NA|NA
TGTGCCAGCAGCCAGATTGCAGCTGGAAACACCATATATTTT
CASSQIAAGNTIYF
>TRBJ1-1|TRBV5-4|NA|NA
TGTGCCAGCAGCTCGCCAGGGTCCTTGAACACTGAAGCTTTCTTT
CASSSPGSLNTEAFF
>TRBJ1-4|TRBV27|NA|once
TGTGCCAGCAGTTTATACTCCGGGAACGGAAAACTGTTTTTT
CASSLYSGNGKLFF
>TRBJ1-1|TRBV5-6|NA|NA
TGTGCCAGCAGCTTCCGACACGATTCAAGTTGGGAAGCTTTCTTT
CASSFRHDSSWEAFF
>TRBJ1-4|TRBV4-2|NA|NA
TGTGCCAGCAGCCGGAACACAGCAGCAACTAATGAAAAACTGTTTTTT
CASSRNTAATNEKLFF
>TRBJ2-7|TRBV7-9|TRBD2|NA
TGTGCCAGCACCCTTTTCCAGGGAGGGGTCTACGAGCAGTACTTC
CASTLFQGGVYEQYF
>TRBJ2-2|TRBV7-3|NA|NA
TGTGCCAGCACCACATGGGGGGCCGGGGAGCTGTTTTTT
CASTTWGAGELFF
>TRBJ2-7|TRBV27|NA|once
TGTGCCAGCAGTTTAGGTTACAGGGCTTACGAGCAGTACTTC
CASSLGYRAYEQYF
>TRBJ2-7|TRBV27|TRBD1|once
TGTGCCAGCAGCACCCTACAGGGGGCTTCCTACGAGCAGTACTTC
CASSTLQGASYEQYF
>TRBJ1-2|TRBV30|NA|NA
TGTGCCTGGAGTACTGGACAGATCTATGGCTACACCTTC
CAWSTGQIYGYTF
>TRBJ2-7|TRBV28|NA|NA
TGTGCCAGCAGACCACCCGGGGTAGGACGCTCCTACGAGCAGTACTTC
CASRPPGVGRSYEQYF
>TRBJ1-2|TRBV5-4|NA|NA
TGTGCCAGCAGCTTGGATGACAGGCCCCACTATGGCTACACCTTC
CASSLDDRPHYGYTF
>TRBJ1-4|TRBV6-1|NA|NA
TGTGCCAGCCGTAATGAAAAACTGTTTTTT
CASRNEKLFF
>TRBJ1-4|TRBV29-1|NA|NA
TGCAGCGTTAAGGGCGGATGGAGGACTAATGAAAAACTGTTTTTT
CSVKGGWRTNEKLFF
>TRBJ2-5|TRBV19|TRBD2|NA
TGTGCCAGTAGTCCCTGGGAGGGAGAGACCCAGTACTTC
CASSPWEGETQYF
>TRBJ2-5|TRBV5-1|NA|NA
TGCGCCAGCAGCCCACTCGCGGGGGCCCGGGAGACCCAGTACTTC
CASSPLAGARETQYF
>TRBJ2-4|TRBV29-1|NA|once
TGCAGCGTTGAAGGGGAGGCGGGGAAGGGGAACATTCAGTACTTC
CSVEGEAGKGNIQYF
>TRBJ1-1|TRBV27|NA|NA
TGTGCCAGCAGTTTGCGGCCCTCAGGGGAAGCTTTCTTT
CASSLRPSGEAFF
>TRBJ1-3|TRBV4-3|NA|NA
TGCGCCAGCAGCCAAGATAGCCTCCTTGGAAACACCATATATTTT
CASSQDSLLGNTIYF
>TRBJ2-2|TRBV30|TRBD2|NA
TGTGCCTGGAGTTTACTAGCGGGAGGGCCGAGCGGGGAGCTGTTTTTT
CAWSLLAGGPSGELFF
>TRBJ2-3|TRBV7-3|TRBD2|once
TGTGCCAGCAGCTTTAGCGGGGGGTCCACAGATACGCAGTATTTT
CASSFSGGSTDTQYF
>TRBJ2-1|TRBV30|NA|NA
TGTGCCTGTCTACACAGCTCCTACAATGAGCAGTTCTTC
CACLHSSYNEQFF
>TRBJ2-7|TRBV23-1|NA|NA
TGCGCCAGCAGTCAAACTTTGTTATACGAGCAGTACTTC
CASSQTLLYEQYF
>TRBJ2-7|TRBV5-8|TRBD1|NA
TGTGCCAGCAGCTCACCCGGACAGGACTACGAGCAGTACTTC
CASSSPGQDYEQYF
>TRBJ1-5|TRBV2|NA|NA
TGTGCCAGCAGTGTACTGACGGGTAGCAATCAGCCCCAGCATTTT
CASSVLTGSNQPQHF
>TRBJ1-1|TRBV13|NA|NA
TGTGCCAGCAGTACGGGGGACACTGAAGCTTTCTTT
CASSTGDTEAFF
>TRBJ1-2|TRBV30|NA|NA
TGTGCCTGGAGGCCCGGGGAATTGAAGGGCTACACCTTC
CAWRPGELKGYTF
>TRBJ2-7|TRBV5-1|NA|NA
TGCGCCAGCAGCTCGCTACCCTACGAGCAGTACTTC
CASSSLPYEQYF
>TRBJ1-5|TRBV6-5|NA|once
TGTGCCAGCAGTTACTCGAGGGAACATCAGCCCCAGCATTTT
CASSYSREHQPQHF
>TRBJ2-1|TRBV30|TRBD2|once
TGTGCCTGGAGTGTACCGGCTAGCGGGGGACTCAATGAGCAGTTCTTC
CAWSVPASGGLNEQFF
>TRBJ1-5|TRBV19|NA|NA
TGTGCCAGTAACTTCGGAGGGCGAGAGCAGCCCCAGCATTTT
CASNFGGREQPQHF
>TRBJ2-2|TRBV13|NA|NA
TGTGCCAGCAGCCCAGATGGAGGGGCCGGGGAGCTGTTTTTT
CASSPDGGAGELFF
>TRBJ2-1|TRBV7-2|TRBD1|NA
TGTGCCAGCAGCACCGCAGGACAGGGTTTGTTCTTC
CASSTAGQGLFF
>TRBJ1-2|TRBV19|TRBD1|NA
TGTGCCAGTAGTGAACAGGGGACAGGCTACACCTTC
CASSEQGTGYTF
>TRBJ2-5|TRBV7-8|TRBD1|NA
TGTGCCAGCAGCCCTCGACAGGGGAAGGAAGAGACCCAGTACTTC
CASSPRQGKEETQYF
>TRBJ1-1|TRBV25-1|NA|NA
TGTGCCAGCAGATCCGGGACAAGGTACAGGGACACTGAAGCTTTCTTT
CASRSGTRYRDTEAFF
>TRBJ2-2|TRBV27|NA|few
TGTGCCAGCAGGTTCGGGATGATCGGGGAGCTGTTTTTT
CASRFGMIGELFF